This is a list of T cell receptor beta chains from one sample in a study of shared clonotypes between healthy human individuals. Some clones are missing from TCRdb's copy, which holds only in-frame ones; the method was immunoSEQ multiplex PCR. Found here are roughly 550,000 clones, over 95% of them singletons; the top ten hold 0.11%. What was sequenced was naive CD8+ T cells sorted from blood. The source of these receptors is a woman under 40 in good health. Both conserved end residues are part of each CDR3. Each record gives: V gene, clone size, D gene, J gene, CDR3 DNA, CDR3 protein. A D gene is named only where the DNA matches it firmly. Size is omitted from some rows. Given values are once, few, many or a class for expanded clones.

v_call: TRBV27
clone_size: .
d_call: .
j_call: TRBJ1-5
cdr3_nt: TGTGCCAGCAGTTCTTATTATAGCAATCAGCCCCAGCATTTT
cdr3_aa: CASSSYYSNQPQHF

v_call: TRBV13
clone_size: once
d_call: .
j_call: TRBJ1-4
cdr3_nt: TGTGCCAGCAGCGACCGGGGGGGAGAAAAACTGTTTTTT
cdr3_aa: CASSDRGGEKLFF

v_call: TRBV27
clone_size: .
d_call: .
j_call: TRBJ1-2
cdr3_nt: TGTGCCAGCAGTTCCTACTTAGGGGGGAACTATGGCTACACCTTC
cdr3_aa: CASSSYLGGNYGYTF

v_call: TRBV11-2
clone_size: .
d_call: .
j_call: TRBJ2-1
cdr3_nt: TGTGCCAGCAGCTCCGGGATAGAGCAGTTCTTC
cdr3_aa: CASSSGIEQFF

v_call: TRBV7-9
clone_size: .
d_call: TRBD2
j_call: TRBJ2-7
cdr3_nt: TGTGCCAGCAACGGAGCGGGAGTATACGAGCAGTACTTC
cdr3_aa: CASNGAGVYEQYF

v_call: TRBV19
clone_size: .
d_call: TRBD1
j_call: TRBJ1-5
cdr3_nt: TGTGCCAGTAGGAACAGGGGGGGGAATCAGCCCCAGCATTTT
cdr3_aa: CASRNRGGNQPQHF

v_call: TRBV7-7
clone_size: .
d_call: .
j_call: TRBJ2-3
cdr3_nt: TGTGCCAGCAGCTTAGCCGGGAGTCGACAACGTTATAGCACAGATACGCAGTATTTT
cdr3_aa: CASSLAGSRQRYSTDTQYF

v_call: TRBV5-1
clone_size: .
d_call: TRBD1
j_call: TRBJ2-7
cdr3_nt: TGCGCCAGCAGCGAGGGACAGTCACCCTACGAGCAGTACTTC
cdr3_aa: CASSEGQSPYEQYF

v_call: TRBV18
clone_size: .
d_call: .
j_call: TRBJ2-1
cdr3_nt: TGTGCCAGCTCACCAACCGGGACATTAAGCTCCTACAATGAGCAGTTCTTC
cdr3_aa: CASSPTGTLSSYNEQFF

v_call: TRBV11-2
clone_size: .
d_call: .
j_call: TRBJ2-7
cdr3_nt: TGTGCCAGCAGCACTTGGACGGGGGAAACCTACGAGCAGTACTTC
cdr3_aa: CASSTWTGETYEQYF

v_call: TRBV19
clone_size: .
d_call: .
j_call: TRBJ2-3
cdr3_nt: TGTGCCAGTAGTATACTAGCGACGGGCGGTACGCAGTATTTT
cdr3_aa: CASSILATGGTQYF

v_call: TRBV19
clone_size: .
d_call: .
j_call: TRBJ1-2
cdr3_nt: TGTGCCAGTAGTCCCTGGAATCATGGCTACACCTTC
cdr3_aa: CASSPWNHGYTF

v_call: TRBV2
clone_size: .
d_call: .
j_call: TRBJ2-2
cdr3_nt: TGTGCCAGCAGTGAAGCCTTGGTCCCCGGGGAGCTGTTTTTT
cdr3_aa: CASSEALVPGELFF

v_call: TRBV28
clone_size: .
d_call: .
j_call: TRBJ2-7
cdr3_nt: TGTGCCAGCAGCAGTTTCTTAGCGAGCTACGAGCAGTACTTC
cdr3_aa: CASSSFLASYEQYF

v_call: TRBV19
clone_size: .
d_call: .
j_call: TRBJ1-3
cdr3_nt: TGTGCCAGTAGTATAGTGACTTGGGGAAACACCATATATTTT
cdr3_aa: CASSIVTWGNTIYF

v_call: TRBV4-1
clone_size: .
d_call: .
j_call: TRBJ2-7
cdr3_nt: TGCGCCAGCAGCCAGAGGAGCTCCTACGAGCAGTACTTC
cdr3_aa: CASSQRSSYEQYF

v_call: TRBV6-1
clone_size: .
d_call: .
j_call: TRBJ2-7
cdr3_nt: TGTGCCAGCAGTGTTGGGACATCCTTCTACGAGCAGTACTTC
cdr3_aa: CASSVGTSFYEQYF

v_call: TRBV6-6
clone_size: .
d_call: .
j_call: TRBJ2-7
cdr3_nt: TGTGCCAGCAGTAGGACAGCCTACGAGCAGTACTTC
cdr3_aa: CASSRTAYEQYF

v_call: TRBV29-1
clone_size: .
d_call: TRBD2
j_call: TRBJ2-5
cdr3_nt: TGCAGCGTTGACCTCGCAGAGGACCTAGCGGGAGAGACCCAGTACTTC
cdr3_aa: CSVDLAEDLAGETQYF

v_call: TRBV28
clone_size: .
d_call: TRBD2
j_call: TRBJ2-3
cdr3_nt: TGTGCCAGCACCTCAGGACTAGCGGACACAGATACGCAGTATTTT
cdr3_aa: CASTSGLADTDTQYF

v_call: TRBV27
clone_size: .
d_call: .
j_call: TRBJ2-2
cdr3_nt: TGTGCCAGCAGTTTATCTCTCTGGACCGGGGAGCTGTTTTTT
cdr3_aa: CASSLSLWTGELFF

v_call: TRBV4-2
clone_size: .
d_call: .
j_call: TRBJ2-7
cdr3_nt: TGTGCCAGCAGCCAAGAGGGGCAGGGAGCGGAGGGCTACGAGCAGTACTTC
cdr3_aa: CASSQEGQGAEGYEQYF

v_call: TRBV27
clone_size: .
d_call: .
j_call: TRBJ2-7
cdr3_nt: TGTGCCAGCAGGGGGTTCTACGAGCAGTACTTC
cdr3_aa: CASRGFYEQYF

v_call: TRBV29-1
clone_size: .
d_call: .
j_call: TRBJ2-3
cdr3_nt: TGCAGCGTTGCCCCTACTAGCACAGATACGCAGTATTTT
cdr3_aa: CSVAPTSTDTQYF

v_call: TRBV12-2
clone_size: .
d_call: .
j_call: TRBJ2-4
cdr3_nt: TGTGCAAGTCGCAAACAGGGGAGAGTGGATAACGGAAACATTCAGTACTTC
cdr3_aa: CASRKQGRVDNGNIQYF

v_call: TRBV9
clone_size: .
d_call: .
j_call: TRBJ1-2
cdr3_nt: TGTGCCAGCGGTGGGATCATAGATGGCTACACCTTC
cdr3_aa: CASGGIIDGYTF

v_call: TRBV28
clone_size: .
d_call: .
j_call: TRBJ1-3
cdr3_nt: TGTGCCAGCAGTGAAATGGGGTTAAGTCTCCCTGGAAACACCATATATTTT
cdr3_aa: CASSEMGLSLPGNTIYF

v_call: TRBV28
clone_size: .
d_call: .
j_call: TRBJ1-2
cdr3_nt: TGTGCCAGCAGTTTAAGCCGGGTTCCGAACTATGGCTACACCTTC
cdr3_aa: CASSLSRVPNYGYTF

v_call: TRBV27
clone_size: .
d_call: TRBD1
j_call: TRBJ1-2
cdr3_nt: TGTGCCAGCATGACAGGGTCTCATGGCTACACCTTC
cdr3_aa: CASMTGSHGYTF

v_call: TRBV18
clone_size: .
d_call: .
j_call: TRBJ1-2
cdr3_nt: TGTGCCAGCTCACCAAGCACGGAGGGCTATGGCTACACCTTC
cdr3_aa: CASSPSTEGYGYTF

v_call: TRBV6-5
clone_size: .
d_call: TRBD2
j_call: TRBJ2-1
cdr3_nt: TGTGCCAGCAGTTACCCTTCTAGCGGGGGGTACAATGAGCAGTTCTTC
cdr3_aa: CASSYPSSGGYNEQFF

v_call: TRBV5-5
clone_size: .
d_call: TRBD1
j_call: TRBJ1-4
cdr3_nt: TGTGCCAGCAGCTACCGGGACAGGAATGAAAAACTGTTTTTT
cdr3_aa: CASSYRDRNEKLFF

v_call: TRBV7-2
clone_size: .
d_call: .
j_call: TRBJ2-3
cdr3_nt: TGTGCCAGCAGCGCCGCCCCAGATACGCAGTATTTT
cdr3_aa: CASSAAPDTQYF

v_call: TRBV6-6
clone_size: once
d_call: .
j_call: TRBJ2-7
cdr3_nt: TGTGCCAGCAGTTACTCGACTTTTGTGGACAGCTACGAGCAGTACTTC
cdr3_aa: CASSYSTFVDSYEQYF

v_call: TRBV2
clone_size: .
d_call: .
j_call: TRBJ2-1
cdr3_nt: TGTGCCAGCAGTGAAGCGTGGCAGGGCACCTCCAATGAGCAGTTCTTC
cdr3_aa: CASSEAWQGTSNEQFF

v_call: TRBV27
clone_size: .
d_call: TRBD1
j_call: TRBJ2-7
cdr3_nt: TGTGCCAGCAGTCCAGGACAGGGTGTGGGGGAGCAGTACTTC
cdr3_aa: CASSPGQGVGEQYF

v_call: TRBV21-1
clone_size: .
d_call: .
j_call: TRBJ1-2
cdr3_nt: TGTGCCAGCAGCAAAGTATTTCGAACCGCCGTAAACTATGGCTACACCTTC
cdr3_aa: CASSKVFRTAVNYGYTF

v_call: TRBV6-5
clone_size: .
d_call: TRBD2
j_call: TRBJ2-5
cdr3_nt: TGTGCCAGCAGGCCGACTAGCGAAGGAGAGACCCAGTACTTC
cdr3_aa: CASRPTSEGETQYF

v_call: TRBV13
clone_size: .
d_call: .
j_call: TRBJ2-7
cdr3_nt: TGTGCCAGCAGCTCACGGAGGTTCCACTACGAGCAGTACTTC
cdr3_aa: CASSSRRFHYEQYF

v_call: TRBV19
clone_size: few
d_call: .
j_call: TRBJ2-7
cdr3_nt: TGTGCCAGTAGCGCCGGGCAGGGAGGCTACGAGCAGTACTTC
cdr3_aa: CASSAGQGGYEQYF

v_call: TRBV28
clone_size: .
d_call: .
j_call: TRBJ1-5
cdr3_nt: TGTGCCAGCAGTTTTGTGGGAGCTTCGGAGCCCCAGCATTTT
cdr3_aa: CASSFVGASEPQHF